This is a list of T cell receptor beta chains from one sample in a study of CD8 T cells in Susac syndrome. A single record per CDR3 protein comes from TCRdb applying MiXCR to the immunoSEQ multiplex PCR reads. Among 50,000 or so distinct CDR3 sequences listed, 93% were seen once. The sequencing input was CD8+ T cells from PBMCs. The receptors derive from a human donor with multiple sclerosis. CDR3s include the opening cysteine and the closing phenylalanine or tryptophan. D genes are given only for firm matches. Only some rows state a clone size, as once, few, many or a class for expanded clones.

TRBJ2-7,.,TRBV3-1,.,CASSQDLGFSYEQYF,TGTGCCAGCAGCCAAGATCTAGGGTTCTCCTACGAGCAGTACTTC
TRBJ1-6,.,TRBV30,.,CAWSEQDNSPLHF,TGTGCCTGGAGTGAACAGGATAATTCACCCCTCCACTTT
TRBJ2-7,.,TRBV7-3,.,CASSLYPIPYEQYF,TGTGCCAGCAGCTTATATCCAATACCATACGAGCAGTACTTC
TRBJ2-2,.,TRBV4-2,TRBD1,CASSQELGQGRTGELFF,TGTGCCAGCAGCCAAGAATTGGGACAGGGGAGAACCGGGGAGCTGTTTTTT
TRBJ2-4,.,TRBV20-1,TRBD2,CSATSRTSVAKNIQYF,TGCAGTGCTACATCCCGGACTAGCGTTGCCAAAAACATTCAGTACTTC
TRBJ1-5,.,TRBV12-3/TRBV12-4,.,CASTPGVPNQPQHF,TGTGCCAGCACCCCAGGCGTACCCAATCAGCCCCAGCATTTT
TRBJ2-2,.,TRBV4-1,.,CASSQGETNTGELFF,TGCGCCAGCAGCCAGGGTGAAACCAACACCGGGGAGCTGTTTTTT
TRBJ2-1,.,TRBV7-9,TRBD1,CASSHRDREDNEQFF,TGTGCCAGCAGCCACCGGGACAGGGAGGACAATGAGCAGTTCTTC
TRBJ2-5,once,TRBV7-9,.,CASSSGNLETQYF,TGTGCCAGCAGCTCTGGGAACCTAGAGACCCAGTACTTC
TRBJ2-5,.,TRBV6-5,.,CASQGSSETQYF,TGTGCCAGCCAGGGGTCGTCTGAGACCCAGTACTTC
TRBJ1-2,.,TRBV29-1,TRBD1,CSVEAETGGHYGYTF,TGCAGCGTTGAAGCGGAGACAGGGGGACACTATGGCTACACCTTC
TRBJ2-7,.,TRBV11-2,.,CASSLAPQAVGEQYF,TGTGCCAGCAGCTTAGCTCCACAGGCCGTGGGCGAGCAGTACTTC
TRBJ2-7,.,TRBV6-2/TRBV6-3,.,CASSTDAASSYEQYF,TGTGCCAGCAGTACAGACGCGGCAAGCTCCTACGAGCAGTACTTC
TRBJ2-2,.,TRBV5-4,.,CASSPGVGELFF,TGTGCCAGCAGTCCGGGGGTAGGGGAGCTGTTTTTT
TRBJ2-1,.,TRBV7-9,.,CASSSPRTWGYNEQFF,TGTGCCAGCAGCTCCCCGCGGACTTGGGGCTACAATGAGCAGTTCTTC
TRBJ1-5,.,TRBV4-1,.,CASSQTLYQPQHF,TGCGCCAGCAGCCAGACACTTTATCAGCCCCAGCATTTT
TRBJ2-7,.,TRBV7-9,TRBD1,CASSLVAGGGRQYF,TGTGCCAGCAGCTTAGTTGCAGGGGGCGGAAGGCAGTACTTC
TRBJ2-7,.,TRBV4-1,.,CASSQVGDLSEQYF,TGCGCCAGCAGCCAAGTGGGTGATCTGTCCGAGCAGTACTTC
TRBJ2-3,.,TRBV4-1,TRBD2,CASSQGLAGFGDTQYF,TGCGCCAGCAGCCAAGGACTAGCGGGGTTTGGAGATACGCAGTATTTT
TRBJ2-3,.,TRBV6-2/TRBV6-3,.,CASSYSDSTDTQYF,TGTGCCAGCAGTTACTCGGACAGCACAGATACGCAGTATTTT
TRBJ2-5,.,TRBV5-1,TRBD1,CASSLGQGQGETQYF,TGCGCCAGCAGCTTGGGACAGGGGCAAGGGGAGACCCAGTACTTC
TRBJ2-1,.,TRBV3-1,.,CASSPRRGAGLNEQFF,TGTGCCAGCAGCCCACGAAGGGGGGCAGGGTTGAATGAGCAGTTCTTC
TRBJ1-3,.,TRBV7-6,.,CASSSRTGRSGNTIYF,TGTGCCAGCAGCAGTCGTACAGGGCGCTCTGGAAACACCATATATTTT
TRBJ2-1,.,TRBV18,TRBD2,CASSPTSGGANEQFF,TGTGCCAGCTCACCGACTAGCGGGGGGGCCAATGAGCAGTTCTTC
TRBJ1-6,.,TRBV5-6,.,CASSSVEGSANSPLHF,TGTGCCAGCAGCTCGGTGGAGGGTTCGGCAAATTCACCCCTCCACTTT
TRBJ2-1,.,TRBV4-2,TRBD2,CASSQDVAGQYNEQFF,TGTGCCAGCAGCCAAGATGTAGCGGGGCAATACAATGAGCAGTTCTTC
TRBJ2-1,.,TRBV29-1,.,CSVVYWGEQFF,TGCAGCGTTGTGTATTGGGGTGAGCAGTTCTTC
TRBJ2-6,.,TRBV23-1,.,CASSQSTGSGANVLTF,TGCGCCAGCAGTCAATCGACAGGCTCTGGGGCCAACGTCCTGACTTTC
TRBJ2-5,.,TRBV5-1,.,CASSPKTATREETQYF,TGCGCCAGCAGCCCTAAGACAGCCACACGGGAAGAGACCCAGTACTTC
TRBJ1-1,.,TRBV12-3/TRBV12-4,.,CASRVLGQVEAFF,TGTGCCAGCAGGGTCCTGGGTCAGGTTGAAGCTTTCTTT
TRBJ1-1,.,TRBV6-2/TRBV6-3,.,CASSYSIQRMNTEAFF,TGTGCCAGCAGTTACTCGATCCAGCGAATGAACACTGAAGCTTTCTTT
TRBJ1-5,.,TRBV3-1,.,CASSHWPVGPQHF,TGTGCCAGCAGCCATTGGCCGGTAGGGCCCCAGCATTTT
TRBJ1-2,.,TRBV14,.,CASSPTLTANYGYTF,TGTGCCAGCAGCCCTACGCTTACAGCTAACTATGGCTACACCTTC
TRBJ1-5,.,TRBV6-2/TRBV6-3,TRBD1,CASTAQGPGGQPQHF,TGTGCCAGCACCGCCCAAGGACCAGGGGGGCAGCCCCAGCATTTT
TRBJ2-3,.,TRBV5-5,TRBD2,CASSLGSSGGWRTDTQYF,TGTGCCAGCAGCTTGGGGAGCAGCGGGGGTTGGAGAACAGATACGCAGTATTTT
TRBJ2-7,.,TRBV7-2,.,CASSPKSKEDEQYF,TGTGCCAGCAGCCCAAAGTCCAAGGAGGACGAGCAGTACTTC
TRBJ2-3,.,TRBV15,.,CATSRDSGEGTDTQYF,TGTGCCACCAGCAGAGATTCGGGGGAAGGCACAGATACGCAGTATTTT
TRBJ1-5,.,TRBV12-5,.,CASGYRRDQPQHF,TGTGCTAGTGGTTATCGGAGGGATCAGCCCCAGCATTTT
TRBJ2-7,.,TRBV28,.,CASGENSYEQYF,TGTGCCAGCGGGGAGAACTCCTACGAGCAGTACTTC
TRBJ2-7,.,TRBV30,TRBD1,CAWSPLTGQGLEQYF,TGTGCCTGGAGTCCCCTGACGGGACAGGGTCTTGAGCAGTACTTC
TRBJ2-1,.,TRBV7-9,.,CASSAPGLLEQFF,TGTGCCAGCAGCGCCCCGGGACTCCTGGAGCAGTTCTTC
TRBJ1-1,.,TRBV20-1,.,CSANLQDKNTEAFF,TGCAGTGCTAACCTCCAGGACAAGAACACTGAAGCTTTCTTT
TRBJ2-7,.,TRBV7-9,.,CASSLTGVSYEQYF,TGTGCCAGCAGCTTGACAGGCGTCTCCTACGAGCAGTACTTC
TRBJ2-5,.,TRBV20-1,.,CSAREDSPRTQYF,TGCAGTGCTAGAGAGGACTCCCCCCGGACCCAGTACTTC
TRBJ2-2,.,TRBV19,TRBD1,CASTNGQGHTGELFF,TGTGCCAGTACCAACGGACAGGGCCATACCGGGGAGCTGTTTTTT
TRBJ1-1,.,TRBV9,.,CASSVSGGYTEAFF,TGTGCCAGCAGCGTTTCCGGGGGATACACTGAAGCTTTCTTT
TRBJ2-3,once,TRBV15,TRBD2,CATSGGLAGVADTQYF,TGTGCCACCAGCGGCGGACTAGCGGGGGTGGCAGATACGCAGTATTTT
TRBJ1-4,.,TRBV4-1,.,CASSQERVGNEKLFF,TGCGCCAGCAGCCAAGAACGGGTCGGTAATGAAAAACTGTTTTTT
TRBJ2-3,.,TRBV28,.,CASSLRGYGTDTQYF,TGTGCCAGCAGTTTAAGAGGGTACGGCACAGATACGCAGTATTTT
TRBJ1-4,.,TRBV20-1,.,CSALEIPPQAVEKLFF,TGCAGTGCTCTAGAGATCCCCCCACAGGCGGTCGAAAAACTGTTTTTT
TRBJ2-1,.,TRBV19,.,CASSIDLGNEQFF,TGTGCCAGTAGTATAGATCTAGGGAATGAGCAGTTCTTC
TRBJ1-6,once,TRBV28,.,CASRIESSLTPLHF,TGTGCCAGCAGGATCGAATCGTCACTGACACCCCTCCACTTT
TRBJ2-2,.,TRBV20-1,.,CSARVVGTGELFF,TGCAGTGCTAGAGTTGTGGGCACCGGGGAGCTGTTTTTT
TRBJ1-1,.,TRBV30,.,CAWSSKGYTEAFF,TGTGCCTGGAGTTCTAAAGGGTACACTGAAGCTTTCTTT
TRBJ2-7,.,TRBV10-3,.,CAISESLGWDTPGEQYF,TGTGCCATCAGTGAGTCGCTAGGGTGGGACACCCCTGGCGAGCAGTACTTC
TRBJ2-2,.,TRBV9,TRBD2,CASSVGGGAIGELFF,TGTGCCAGCAGCGTGGGCGGGGGGGCCATCGGGGAGCTGTTTTTT
TRBJ1-6,.,TRBV7-2,.,CASSPLAGLSSPLHF,TGTGCCAGCAGCCCCTTGGCAGGGTTGAGTTCACCCCTCCACTTT